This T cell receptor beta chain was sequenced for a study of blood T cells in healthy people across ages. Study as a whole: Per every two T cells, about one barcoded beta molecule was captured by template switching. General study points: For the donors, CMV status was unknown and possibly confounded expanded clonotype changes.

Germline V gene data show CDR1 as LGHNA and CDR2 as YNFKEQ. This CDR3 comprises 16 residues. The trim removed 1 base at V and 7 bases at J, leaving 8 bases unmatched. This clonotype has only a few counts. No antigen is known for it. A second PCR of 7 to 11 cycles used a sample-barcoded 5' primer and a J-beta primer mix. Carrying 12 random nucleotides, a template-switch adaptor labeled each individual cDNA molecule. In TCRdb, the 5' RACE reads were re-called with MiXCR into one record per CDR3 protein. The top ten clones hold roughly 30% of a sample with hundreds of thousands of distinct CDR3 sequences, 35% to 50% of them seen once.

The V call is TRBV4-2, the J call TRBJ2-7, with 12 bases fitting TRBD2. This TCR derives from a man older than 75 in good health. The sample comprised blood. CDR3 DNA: TGTGCCAGCAGCCAAGGTGCTAGCGGGGGGGCCTGTGAGCAGTACTTC. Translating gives CASSQGASGGACEQYF.